The clone carrying this T cell receptor beta chain was counted many times. Antigen specificity is unknown. The germline V and J ends were trimmed by 3 bases and 3 bases, with 14 bases remaining between them. The CDR3 totals 15 residues. Germline V gene sequence: CDR1 DFQATT, CDR2 SNEGSKA (reference sequence). TCRdb ran MiXCR on the 5' RACE reads and lists one entry per CDR3 protein. The table has 150,000 or so distinct CDR3 sequences, roughly 3.5% seen once. This entry comes from a study of identical twins. Whole-study findings and limits: The study found that models underestimated out-of-frame TCR alpha sharing in monozygotic twins. Cord blood's abundant beta clonotypes had fewer insertions, unlike memory repertoires.

The gene calls are TRBV20-1 and TRBJ1-4; D is ambiguous. This sequence was found in a man younger than 35 in good health. Sequencing used memory T cells sorted from blood. The CDR3 DNA reads TGCAGTGCTAGTAAGCCTGAGGGTCCTAATGAAAAACTGTTTTTT. Residues: CSASKPEGPNEKLFF.